These 21 T cell receptor beta chains originate from one sample sequenced in a study of blood T cell repertoires in COVID-19. The repertoire was sequenced with immunoSEQ multiplex PCR; TCRdb's copy has only in-frame clones and lacks some. The table has tens of thousands of clones, 78% seen once; the top ten hold roughly 12%. Material: peripheral blood. The receptor set was obtained from a man older than 75 with acute or convalescent COVID-19.

This sequence joins TRBV3-1 (or the pseudogene TRBV3-2) and TRBJ1-1; D not certain. V gave up 0 bases and J gave up 6 bases, with 11 bases separating them. The CDR3 runs to 14 residues. Germline V gene lookup returns CDR1 LGHDT and CDR2 YNNKEL (reference sequence). Here the CDR3 reads CASSQDLDFPEAFF. The CDR3 region has the DNA TGTGCCAGCAGCCAAGATCTGGACTTCCCTGAAGCTTTCTTT.

The chain couples TRBV19 to TRBJ2-2; TRBD2 matches 15 bases. Germline CDR1 and CDR2: LNHDA and SQIVND (reference sequence). J was trimmed by 8 bases and V by 4 bases; bases with no gene match: 8. The CDR3 has 17 amino acids. The CDR3 DNA reads TGTGCCAGTAGTACCGGACTAGCGGGAGGGCCCCGTGGGGAGCTGTTTTTT. Translated, it gives CASSTGLAGGPRGELFF. The variable domain in full, completed from reference TRBV19 and TRBJ2-2, reads DGGITQSPKYLFRKEGQNVTLSCEQNLNHDAMYWYRQDPGQGLRLIYYSQIVNDFQKGDIAEGYSVSREKKESFPLTVTSAQKNPTAFYLCASSTGLAGGPRGELFFGEGSRLTVL.

This clone has only a few counts. The rearrangement uses TRBV6-1 and TRBJ2-5; 7 nucleotides agree with TRBD2. This CDR3 has 16 amino acids. With V trimmed by 2 bases and J by 1 base, 7 bases remained unmatched. The germline V gene encodes CDR1 MNHNS and CDR2 SASEGT. This CDR3 is CASSEYWGGGQETQYF. The CDR3 DNA is TGTGCCAGCAGTGAATATTGGGGGGGAGGCCAAGAGACCCAGTACTTC.

Written as DNA, the CDR3 is TGTGCCAGCAGCTCGGGACAGGGGTCTGGCTACACCTTC. Its translation: CASSSGQGSGYTF. The chain uses TRBV5-5 and TRBJ1-2, with 10 bases aligning to TRBD1. The CDR3 has 13 residues. CDR1 is SGHKS and CDR2 is YYEKEE in the germline V gene (reference sequence). J was trimmed by 7 bases and V by 3 bases; bases with no gene match: 3.

The chain carries TRBV5-1 and TRBJ2-5; 12 bases fit TRBD2. The CDR3 loop spans 18 amino acids. Trimming removed 6 bases from V and 7 bases from J; junction bases left unmatched: 19. Germline CDR1 SGHRS, CDR2 YFSETQ. CDR3 DNA: TGCGCCAGCACCCTCGACCCCGGGACTAGCGGGCCACAGGGGACCCAGTACTTC. It encodes CASTLDPGTSGPQGTQYF.

CDR3 sequence reads: CASSQFGSGGANTGELFF. CDR3 bases: TGCGCCAGCAGCCAATTTGGTAGCGGGGGGGCGAACACCGGGGAGCTGTTTTTT. The rearrangement joins TRBV4-1 to TRBJ2-2, with 11 bases that match TRBD2. The V gene's germline CDR1 is MGHRA and CDR2 YSYEKL. The CDR3 consists of 18 residues. Trimming cost V 2 bases and J 0 bases; bases outside gene matches: 5.

The J gene is TRBJ1-2, the V gene TRBV28; TRBD1 agrees at 7 bases. V lost 5 bases to trimming and J lost 3 bases; unmatched junction nucleotides: 9. This CDR3 has 15 amino acids. CDR1 is MDHEN, CDR2 SYDVKM, per germline. CDR3 nucleotides: TGTGCCAGCAGTCACGGGACAGAAGGATACTATGGCTACACCTTC. Protein: CASSHGTEGYYGYTF.

The CDR3 sequence: CASGEEKLFF. As DNA, the CDR3 is TGTGCCAGCGGAGAAGAAAAACTGTTTTTT. The V call is TRBV2, the J call TRBJ1-4; D unclear. Germline values: CDR1 SNHLY, CDR2 FYNNEI. This CDR3 contains 10 residues. V was pared by 8 bases and J by 8 bases, with 6 bases between.

The CDR3 is CSARRGAVGELFF. The CDR3 nucleotides are TGCAGCGCTCGGCGGGGGGCGGTCGGGGAGCTGTTTTTT. This sequence joins TRBV29-1 and TRBJ2-2; 8 positions agree with TRBD2. Trimming cost V 7 bases and J 7 bases; bases outside gene matches: 8. This CDR3 has 13 amino acids. Germline V gene lookup returns CDR1 SQVTM and CDR2 ANQGSEA.

The chain combines TRBV9 with TRBJ2-3; TRBD1 matches 11 bases. Germline V gives CDR1 SGDLS, CDR2 YYNGEE. This CDR3 spans 16 amino acids. V shed 6 bases and J 4 bases; nucleotides not matched to a gene: 10. The DNA for the CDR3 is TGTGCCAGCACCCGATCTGGACAGGGGGCCTCAGATACGCAGTATTTT. This sequence encodes CASTRSGQGASDTQYF. Variable domain in full (rest from reference TRBV9 and TRBJ2-3): DSGVTQTPKHLITATGQRVTLRCSPRSGDLSVYWYQQSLDQGLQFLIQYYNGEERAKGNILERFSAQQFPDLHSELNLSSLELGDSALYFCASTRSGQGASDTQYFGPGTRLTVL.

This clone was seen more than once but under ten times. Other DNA sequences in the same sample also yield this CDR3. The chain uses TRBV3-1 (or the pseudogene TRBV3-2) and TRBJ1-1; possibly TRBD1 for D (6 bases). The CDR3 runs to 13 residues. Germline V gene lookup returns CDR1 LGHDT and CDR2 YNNKEL (reference sequence). Between the trimmed V and J ends, which lost 1 base and 11 bases, there was a span of 14 bases. In DNA, the CDR3 is TGTGCCAGCAGCCAAGGGCGGGGGGCGGGGGCTTTCTTT. Its translation is CASSQGRGAGAFF.

About this clone: This sample includes further DNA sequences coding for the same CDR3. The chain couples TRBV29-1 to TRBJ1-2; TRBD1 is a possible D gene (5 bases). V shed 1 base and J shed 5 bases, with 8 bases lying between them. CDR1 is SQVTM, CDR2 ANQGSEA, per germline. The CDR3 loop spans 12 amino acids. CDR3 in amino acids: CSVEGQSYGYTF. CDR3 nucleotide sequence: TGCAGCGTTGAAGGACAGTCTTATGGCTACACCTTC.

This chain uses TRBV4-1 with TRBJ1-6; D gene unclear. CDR1 and CDR2 from the germline V gene are MGHRA and YSYEKL. Trimming left V 5 bases short and J 10 bases short, with 18 bases between. This CDR3 has 15 residues. CDR3 DNA sequence: TGCGCCAGCAGCTCCCCGTCGGGGAGCTACTCACCCCTCCACTTT. Translated, it gives CASSSPSGSYSPLHF.

V usage is TRBV19 and J usage is TRBJ2-3; TRBD2 might be the D (7 bases). CDR3 length equals 18 residues. V lost 3 bases to trimming and J lost 4 bases, with 23 bases between them. Germline V gene lookup returns CDR1 LNHDA and CDR2 SQIVND (reference sequence). CDR3 nucleotides: TGTGCCAGTAGTATGAGGGGGGGGGCTAGTGGATACCCAGATACGCAGTATTTT. This sequence encodes CASSMRGGASGYPDTQYF. Complete variable domain (other parts from reference TRBV19 and TRBJ2-3): DGGITQSPKYLFRKEGQNVTLSCEQNLNHDAMYWYRQDPGQGLRLIYYSQIVNDFQKGDIAEGYSVSREKKESFPLTVTSAQKNPTAFYLCASSMRGGASGYPDTQYFGPGTRLTVL.

V and J are TRBV28 and TRBJ1-1; D uncertain. The V end was cut by 5 bases, the J end by 0 bases, with 13 bases between. Germline lookup yields CDR1 MDHEN and CDR2 SYDVKM. This CDR3 contains 15 residues. The CDR3 region is CASSDNPTVNTEAFF. CDR3 sequence (DNA): TGTGCCAGCAGTGACAACCCCACAGTGAACACTGAAGCTTTCTTT.

The V and J genes are TRBV3-1 (or the pseudogene TRBV3-2) and TRBJ2-7; 11 bases line up with TRBD1. The germline V gene encodes CDR1 LGHDT and CDR2 YNNKEL (reference sequence). The CDR3 loop spans 14 amino acids. Trimming took 4 bases from V and 7 from J; bases not matched to a gene: 6. The CDR3 DNA sequence: TGTGCCAGCAGCCTTGGACAGGGGGCATGGGAGCAGTACTTC. It is translated as CASSLGQGAWEQYF.

The rearrangement links TRBV2 to TRBJ1-1, with 7 bases lining up with TRBD1. J lost 10 bases, V lost 0 bases, and 11 bases had no gene match. The CDR3 has 15 amino acids. CDR1 and CDR2 (germline): SNHLY, FYNNEI. The CDR3 nucleotides read TGTGCCAGCAGTGAAGCCCCCGGACGACAGGGTCGAGCTTTCTTT. Its translation is CASSEAPGRQGRAFF.

This clone was seen a single time. V is TRBV3-1 (or the pseudogene TRBV3-2) and J is TRBJ1-6; D might be TRBD1 (5 bases). The V gene's germline CDR1 is LGHDT and CDR2 YNNKEL (reference sequence). V was pared by 4 bases and J by 11 bases, with 21 bases between. The CDR3 totals 16 residues. The CDR3 DNA follows: TGTGCCAGCAGCCCCTCCGATGTGGGGACTAGAGCACCCCTCCACTTT. Its translation: CASSPSDVGTRAPLHF.

The chain is built from TRBV28 and TRBJ1-2; D possibly corresponds to TRBD1 (6 bases). V was shortened by 5 bases and J by 2 bases, with 12 bases between the two germline ends. Germline loops: CDR1 MDHEN, CDR2 SYDVKM. This CDR3 region has 14 residues. CDR3 DNA: TGTGCCAGCAGTCCCAGGGGTGGGAACTATGGCTACACCTTC. This sequence encodes CASSPRGGNYGYTF.

J is TRBJ1-2 and V is TRBV3-1 (or the pseudogene TRBV3-2); 9 nucleotides line up with TRBD1. The V segment lost 4 bases and the J segment 3 bases; nucleotides outside the gene matches: 9. The germline V gene encodes CDR1 LGHDT and CDR2 YNNKEL (reference sequence). The CDR3 spans 16 residues. The CDR3 nucleotides read TGTGCCAGCAGCCCGTCGGGACAGGGACCTTACTATGGCTACACCTTC. It specifies CASSPSGQGPYYGYTF.

The chain is built from TRBV5-6 and TRBJ1-5; 9 nucleotides align to TRBD1. Per germline, CDR1 SGHDT and CDR2 YYEEEE. With V trimmed by 4 bases and J by 8 bases, 7 bases remained unmatched. The CDR3 length is 14 residues. CDR3 region: CASSVGQGFEPQHF. In DNA, the CDR3 is TGTGCCAGCAGCGTGGGACAGGGTTTTGAGCCCCAGCATTTT.